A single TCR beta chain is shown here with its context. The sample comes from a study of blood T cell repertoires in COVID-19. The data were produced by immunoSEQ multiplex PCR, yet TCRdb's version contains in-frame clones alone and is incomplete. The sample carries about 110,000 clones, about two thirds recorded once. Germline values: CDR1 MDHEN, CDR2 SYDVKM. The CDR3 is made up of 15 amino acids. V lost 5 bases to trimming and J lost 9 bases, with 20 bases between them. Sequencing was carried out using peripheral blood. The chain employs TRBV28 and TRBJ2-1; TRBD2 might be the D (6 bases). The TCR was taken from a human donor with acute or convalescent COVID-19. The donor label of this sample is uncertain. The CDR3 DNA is TGTGCCAGCAGTCCCCAGCGGGCGCCGATCGGTGAGCAGTTCTTC. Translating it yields CASSPQRAPIGEQFF.